Given below is one TCR beta chain in context. Trimming took off 9 bases at V and 6 bases at J, with 21 bases between the two ends. There are 16 residues in the CDR3. CDR1 and CDR2 from the germline V gene are LNHDA and SQIVND (reference sequence). The data stem from a study of T cell responses to AZD1222 COVID-19 vaccine. The data were produced by immunoSEQ multiplex PCR, yet TCRdb's version contains in-frame clones alone and is incomplete. The table shows approximately 150,000 clones, with 90% occurring only once. The specimen comprised peripheral blood, sampled 28 days after the second AZD1222 dose. The receptor comes from an adult who received the AZD1222 COVID-19 vaccine. The genes are TRBV19 and TRBJ1-6; D perhaps matches TRBD1 (6 bases). The CDR3 DNA reads as TGTGCCAGCGGGGCCCGACAGGACCTTATTAATTCACCCCTCCACTTT. This codes for CASGARQDLINSPLHF.